This is a list of T cell receptor beta chains from one sample in a study of blood T cell repertoires in COVID-19. The data were produced by immunoSEQ multiplex PCR, yet TCRdb's version contains in-frame clones alone and is incomplete. The sample lists under 350,000 clones, roughly 86% occurring once. The sequencing input was peripheral blood. Source of these receptors: a man younger than 35 with active or convalescent COVID-19. Both conserved end residues are part of each CDR3. Expanded clones get a size class; other rows say once, few or many, or leave the size out.

clone_size,cdr3_length,v_call,cdr3_aa
.,14,TRBV30,CAWSPHPSYNEQFF
.,15,TRBV16,CASSQSGGLQETQYF
.,13,TRBV28,CATRPRGQTEAFF
.,14,TRBV5-1,CASSLWEGDEKLFF
.,16,TRBV7-2,CASSLVEWGQGYGYTF
.,15,TRBV6-5,CASSYSDRGGSPLHF
few,15,TRBV5-4,CASSLNKGRAYEQYF
.,15,TRBV5-6,CASSLPPTVSYEQYF
once,13,TRBV7-3,CASSSGGHTEAFF
.,16,TRBV9,CASSQGGERGTDTQYF
.,16,TRBV27,CASSLSTGLGKNIQYF
.,15,TRBV5-1,CASSLDRGLAGELFF
few,14,TRBV2,CASKAAGWNTEAFF
.,13,TRBV13,CASRLTSGGSQYF
.,16,TRBV7-2,CASSSLAGGWSDTQYF
.,17,TRBV7-9,CASSSETAGTGEGTIYF
.,14,TRBV5-1,CASSPPPPVYEQYF
few,15,TRBV30,CAWAPPGYVAGELFF
.,14,TRBV19,CASSSGGYTGELFF
few,13,TRBV5-4,CASSGAGLGGYTF
once,17,TRBV7-9,CASSPRTSGTDSYEQYF
.,16,TRBV4-1,CASAPPPGVASYEQYF
.,13,TRBV4-1,CASSQADPNGYTF
.,13,TRBV9,CASSVGTSDGYTF
.,15,TRBV7-9,CASSLSRDRIHEQYF
.,14,TRBV5-1,CASSLDVRSYEQYF
.,13,TRBV4-1,CASQAALNEKLFF
.,13,TRBV19,CASSIGLIDTQYF
.,15,TRBV19,CASSIESRAWQPQHF
once,14,TRBV11-2,CASGAGAGVETQYF
once,14,TRBV27,CASSLNGGQETQYF
.,13,TRBV9,CASSEPGEEKLFF
.,12,TRBV5-4,CASSQYRGPLHF
.,11,TRBV20-1,CSKDRHTEAFF
.,15,TRBV28,CASSQGLPGDYEQYF
.,15,TRBV3-1/TRBV3-2,CASSLRTRPIYGYTF
.,17,TRBV24-1,CATSDGPSGFSYNEQFF
.,13,TRBV6-5,CASSYQTGGELFF
.,12,TRBV3-1/TRBV3-2,CASSRQSYEQYF
.,15,TRBV6-1,CASSEVGQGAYEQYF
.,15,TRBV6-5,CASTPGSAGENEQFF
.,13,TRBV29-1,CSVEREGTYEQYF
.,17,TRBV30,CAWSTPGTSGRKNIQYF
.,12,TRBV6-6,CASSYIGGGAFF